This record concerns one TCR beta chain sequence. Its antigen remains unknown. Pooling was applied to second doses at about 4 or about 12 weeks. The sample belongs to a study of T cell responses to AZD1222 COVID-19 vaccine. The table came from immunoSEQ multiplex PCR; TCRdb's copy has only in-frame clones and leaves some out. The sample lists 65,000 to 95,000 clones, approximately 85% occurring once. Germline assignment: CDR1 LNHDA and CDR2 SQIVND (reference sequence). This CDR3 is 14 amino acids long. With 8 bases clipped from V and 2 bases from J, the junction kept 5 bases outside the gene matches. Study-wide results and limits: Clonal diversity was possibly underestimated; the donors were predominantly white British and more often female.

The TCR sequence derives from an adult who received the AZD1222 COVID-19 vaccine. Sequenced material: peripheral blood, taken 28 days after the second AZD1222 dose. V gene TRBV19 combines with J gene TRBJ1-5; 8 bases map to TRBD1. CDR3 sequence reads: CASSPDRGNQPQHF. Here the CDR3 DNA reads TGTGCCAGTTCCCCGGACAGGGGCAATCAGCCCCAGCATTTT.